This T cell receptor (beta chain) was sequenced in a study of early T cells in non-severe SARS-CoV-2 infection. Whole-study context: Chains were unpaired, as sequencing was done on bulk RNA from unsorted whole blood.

The V gene's germline CDR1 is SEHNR and CDR2 FQNEAQ (reference sequence). The CDR3 has 15 amino acids. V gave up 5 bases and J gave up 2 bases, with 16 bases separating them. TCRdb itself ran the 5' RACE reads through MiXCR, one entry per CDR3 protein. Here the sample spans about 61,000 distinct CDR3 sequences, around 13% being singletons. J is TRBJ2-7 and V is TRBV7-9; D might be TRBD1 (6 bases). The source of this sequence is an adult who was a healthcare worker with PCR-confirmed SARS-CoV-2 infection or an uninfected control (not recorded which). The donor label of this sample is uncertain. This sample comprised whole blood, obtained at baseline. The CDR3, as DNA: TGTGCCAGCAGCCTCAGTACGGGACAAACCTACGAGCAGTACGTC. As protein: CASSLSTGQTYEQYV.